This entry concerns a single TCR beta chain. Its target is not known. The record originates from a study of CD8+CD57+ T cells in acquired aplastic anemia. The study, taken as a whole, reports: The study found no significant CD8+ Simpson's diversity difference between patients and controls. Patients and controls were found to share twenty-nine CD8+ CDR3 sequences.

CDR3 and TCR beta VDJ profiling relied on genomic DNA as the template. TCRdb called the reads again in MiXCR, with one record for every CDR3 protein. The sample has about half a million distinct CDR3 sequences, under 40% seen once. CDR1 is SGDLS and CDR2 is YYNGEE in the germline V gene. This CDR3 comprises 14 residues. V shed 4 bases, J shed 10 bases, and the junction held 13 bases outside the gene matches. All sequencing subjects had displayed CD8+CD57+ cell expansion on flow cytometry. Therapy had not been given to patients before blood sampling. The gene calls are TRBV9 and TRBJ1-1, with TRBD1 matching 7 bases. The TCR sequence derives from a human donor with aplastic anemia. The source material was sorted CD4+, CD8+, or CD8+CD57+ T cells (not recorded which) from PBMCs. The CDR3 nucleotides read TGTGCCAGCAGCAACCTTGACAGGGTTTCTGGAGCTTTCTTT. It yields the protein CASSNLDRVSGAFF.